The T cell receptor (beta chain) under discussion was sequenced for a study of T cell changes during pregnancy in multiple sclerosis. Method: immunoSEQ multiplex PCR; TCRdb's copy keeps in-frame clones and lacks some. The sample yields about 36,000 clones, about 92% seen once. The CDR3 totals 14 residues. Deletions cut 0 bases from V and 8 bases from J, with 13 bases between. Germline V gives CDR1 SGHDN, CDR2 FVKESK. The sequenced sample was CD4+ T cells from peripheral blood mononuclear cells, obtained in the first trimester of pregnancy. V is TRBV14 and J is TRBJ1-1; no firm D call. This receptor was identified in a female donor with multiple sclerosis, enrolled in a pregnancy study. The DNA of the CDR3 is TGTGCCAGCAGCCAAGATCTTCGCAACGGGGAAGCTTTCTTT. This codes for CASSQDLRNGEAFF.